The T cell receptor (beta chain) described here comes from a study of blood T cell repertoires in COVID-19. Germline CDR1 SGHVS, CDR2 FNYEAQ. This CDR3 contains 16 residues. V was trimmed by 0 bases and J by 5 bases, leaving 11 bases between them. Authors' methods: Amplification from reference gene primers served as the basis for estimated nucleated cell counts. Some clones are missing from TCRdb's copy, which holds only in-frame ones; the method was immunoSEQ multiplex PCR. V, J and clone size reflect that table, while D and trimming were determined from the DNA. The sample contains around 100,000 clones, approximately 90% of which appear only once.

Sequenced sample: peripheral blood. This sequence originates from a man aged 50 or older with acute or convalescent COVID-19. The V and J genes are TRBV7-6 and TRBJ1-6; D unresolved. The CDR3 coding sequence is TGTGCCAGCAGCTTAGCCGAGGGTGAGAATAATTCACCCCTCCACTTT. Amino acid sequence: CASSLAEGENNSPLHF.